This T cell receptor beta chain was observed in a study of identifying expanded T cells in peripheral blood. Broader study findings: Technical replicates showed about 1.2 changed clones; approximately 2 weeks 15 to 20; four weeks 19.

The ends lost 5 bases at V and 7 bases at J; junction bases unmatched: 13. CDR3 size: 15 residues. Germline V gene data show CDR1 as SSHAT and CDR2 as FNYEAQ (reference sequence). Repertoires were generated with immunoSEQ multiplex PCR, while TCRdb's copy carries only in-frame clones and drops some. Here the sample spans some 78,000 clones, 88% being singletons. Healthy donors had no documented immune events, such as infections, while sampled. This clone came up once. The target antigen is unknown. The specimen was blood. The chain couples TRBV7-7 to TRBJ2-5; 7 bases map to TRBD1. The receptor was derived from a person between 18 and 75 years old in good health. CDR3 sequence (DNA): TGTGCCAGCAGCACCCGACAGGGAATAGACAGGACCCAGTACTTC. The encoded protein is CASSTRQGIDRTQYF.